This section outlines one T cell receptor (beta chain) sequence together with its context. After extraction with the RNeasy kit, roughly 0.45 to 1 ug of the RNA was reverse transcribed using random hexamers. TCRdb fed the immunoSEQ multiplex PCR reads into MiXCR, producing one record per CDR3 protein. The sample has some 90,000 distinct CDR3 sequences; over 85% are singletons. The entry originates in a study of CD8 T cells in Susac syndrome. Trimming pared 0 bases from V and 7 bases from J, leaving 7 bases between. The CDR3 runs to 13 residues. Germline V gene sequence: CDR1 PRHDT, CDR2 FYEKMQ (reference sequence).

V usage is TRBV13 and J usage is TRBJ2-1; no reliable D call. The sequencing sample was made of CD8+ T cells from PBMCs. This sequence was found in a human donor in good health. CDR3 sequence: CASSLGAGNEQFF. The CDR3 nucleotides are TGTGCCAGCAGCTTAGGGGCAGGTAATGAGCAGTTCTTC.